This T cell receptor (beta chain) originates from a study of graft-versus-host responses after intestinal transplantation (dated by TCRdb to about 2021). Study-level background: Recipients received multivisceral, liver-intestinal, or isolated intestinal transplants. Anti-thymocyte globulin induction was given to all recipients, followed by maintenance tacrolimus and steroids for two to four years. After intestinal transplantation, graft-versus-host and host-versus-graft alloreactive T cell clones in the graft, circulation and bone marrow were tracked using bulk TCR-beta CDR3 sequencing. Alloreactive clones were identified by sequencing pre-transplant mixed lymphocyte reaction products and comparing these products with unstimulated pre-transplant donor and recipient T cells. The cohort enrolled about two dozen intestinal transplant recipients, one of whom was a retransplant, and 3 patients without pretransplant specimens were excluded. A peak of at least 4% donor T cells among recipient peripheral blood mononuclear cells was the definition used for donor T cell macrochimerism. Rather than going through the commercial service, samples from a few later patients were sequenced in-house on an Illumina MiSeq and processed with MiXCR. The paper's findings and limits, for the study overall: The conclusions were limited by the relatively low number and heterogeneity of the intestinal transplant patients. Early after transplant, peak levels of circulating GvH clones were found to be associated with declines in HvG clones. In the allografts of patients with donor T cell macrochimerism, GvH to HvG T cell clonal ratios were high. GvH clones were detected in recipient bone marrow, and some appeared earlier in ileal mucosa or blood, consistent with an intestinal mucosal origin.

In the first month after transplant, blood samples were collected up to 4 times, and after that at least monthly when available. Regarding this clone: Its cognate antigen has yet to be identified. No qualities accompany the bases; no much larger clone lies one base away.

The CDR3 runs 17 residues from the cysteine to the phenylalanine. The retained sequence is limited to the CDR3, 51 bases, with the frame set at the first base. Trimming removed 3 bases from V and 4 bases from J, leaving 19 bases between the germline ends. Looking up the germline V gene (reference sequence) yields CDR1 LNHDA and CDR2 SQIVND. Library creation used the immunoSEQ multiplex PCR assay. For most patients, genomic DNA was subjected to high-throughput TCR-beta CDR3 sequencing by Adaptive Biotechnologies. Turning to the authors' computational methods: TCR sequencing data were retrieved from Adaptive's ImmunoSEQ software for 15 to 20 patients, whereas three other patients were processed with MiXCR and VDJtools. CDR3 nucleotide sequences shared between donor and recipient were removed because their origin could not be assigned. To be classed as alloreactive, a clone needed at least 2-fold expansion over unstimulated cells and a minimum CFSE-low frequency of 0.002% (template counts) or 0.001% (read counts). A clone was considered mappable if detected in the sequenced pre-transplant spleen, lymph node, or MLR CFSE-low populations of the donor or recipient. Cumulative frequency of alloreactive clones was calculated as a percentage of all sequences weighted by copy number. The table was pulled from immuneACCESS by TCRdb, which kept in-frame rearrangements only. Such tables lose some clones; where checked, under half of the loss comes from unresolved V genes, and the rest has no known cause. V and J calls and clone size are those listed in that table; D and trimming were worked out from the DNA. Across this sample there are 35,000 to 45,000 clones, with about 93% seen only once. The biggest ten clones account for less than 0.85% of the sample.

The sequence is built from TRBV19 and TRBJ2-1; TRBD2 might be the D gene, on 6 matching bases. The source of this sequence is a human patient who received an intestinal transplant, so some T cells may come from the graft donor. The sequenced sample was PBMCs, obtained 16 days after intestinal transplant. The CDR3 corresponds to CASSIWDAGSLYNEQFF. The DNA reads TGTGCCAGTAGTATTTGGGACGCGGGGTCCCTGTACAATGAGCAGTTCTTC.